This T cell receptor beta chain was observed in a study of regulatory T cells in long-lasting Graves disease. Study details: Those with persistent Graves' disease had received antithyroid drugs for over 5 years with positive TSH receptor antibodies. Study results and limitations: Persistent Graves' patients possessed reduced TCR diversity relative to recently diagnosed ones.

For this clonotype: What it recognizes is unknown.

Researchers made TCR beta libraries by using iRepertoire HTBI primers and running Arm-PCR on CDR3 regions. TCRdb used MiXCR to reprocess the multiplex PCR reads, holding one entry per CDR3 protein. The sample includes 400,000 to 500,000 distinct CDR3 sequences, 20% to 25% of them seen just once. The time point is: persistent/refractory GD, antithyroid drugs over 5 years with positive TRAb. The authors made the TCR library using RNA they extracted from PBMCs. The CDR3 length is 14 residues. Losses at the gene ends were 6 bases for V and 0 bases for J; bases not matched to a gene: 4. The sequenced sample was peripheral blood mononuclear cells (PBMCs), obtained when the disease was refractory, from a patient treated with antithyroid drugs. The V call is TRBV12-3 or TRBV12-4, the J call TRBJ2-5, with TRBD2 matching 7 bases. This sequence originates from a female donor with Graves disease. DNA of the CDR3: TGTGCCAGCAGCGGGGGGATTTACCAAGAGACCCAGTACTTC. Protein sequence: CASSGGIYQETQYF.